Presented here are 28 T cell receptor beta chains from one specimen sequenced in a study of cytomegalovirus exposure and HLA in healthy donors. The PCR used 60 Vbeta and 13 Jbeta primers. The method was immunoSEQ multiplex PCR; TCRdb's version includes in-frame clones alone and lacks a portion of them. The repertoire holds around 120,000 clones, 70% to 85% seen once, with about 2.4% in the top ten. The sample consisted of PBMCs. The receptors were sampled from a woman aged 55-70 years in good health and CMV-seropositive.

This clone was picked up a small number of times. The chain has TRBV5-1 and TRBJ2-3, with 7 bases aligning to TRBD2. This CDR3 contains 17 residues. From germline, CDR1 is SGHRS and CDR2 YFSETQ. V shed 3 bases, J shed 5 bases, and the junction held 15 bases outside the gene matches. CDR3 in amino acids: CASSSSTYSGVGDTQYF. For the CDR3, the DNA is TGCGCCAGCAGCTCCTCGACTTACAGCGGGGTAGGAGATACGCAGTATTTT.

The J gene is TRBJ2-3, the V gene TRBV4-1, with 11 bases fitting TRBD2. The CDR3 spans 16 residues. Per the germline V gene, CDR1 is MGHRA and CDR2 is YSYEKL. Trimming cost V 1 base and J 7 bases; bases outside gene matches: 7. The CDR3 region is CASSQVGSGGANTQYF. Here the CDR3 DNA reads TGCGCCAGCAGCCAAGTCGGTAGCGGGGGGGCGAATACGCAGTATTTT.

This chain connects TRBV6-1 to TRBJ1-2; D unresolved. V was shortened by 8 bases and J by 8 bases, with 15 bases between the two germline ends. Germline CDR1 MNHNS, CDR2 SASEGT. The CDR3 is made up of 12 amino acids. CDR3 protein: CASGRETGGYTF. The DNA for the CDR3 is TGTGCCAGCGGGCGTGAGACCGGAGGCTACACCTTC.

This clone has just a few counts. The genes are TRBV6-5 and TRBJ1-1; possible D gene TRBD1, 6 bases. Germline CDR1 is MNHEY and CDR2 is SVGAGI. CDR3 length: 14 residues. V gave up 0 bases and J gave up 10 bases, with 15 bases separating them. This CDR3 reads CASSYSAGAMVAFF. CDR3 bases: TGTGCCAGCAGTTACTCCGCAGGGGCGATGGTAGCTTTCTTT.

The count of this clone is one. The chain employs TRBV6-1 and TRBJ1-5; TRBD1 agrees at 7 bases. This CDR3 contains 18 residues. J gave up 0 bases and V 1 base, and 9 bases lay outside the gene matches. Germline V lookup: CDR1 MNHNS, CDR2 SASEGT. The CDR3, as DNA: TGTGCCAGCAGTGAAGTCGCCGGGACAGCCTATAGCAATCAGCCCCAGCATTTT. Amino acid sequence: CASSEVAGTAYSNQPQHF.

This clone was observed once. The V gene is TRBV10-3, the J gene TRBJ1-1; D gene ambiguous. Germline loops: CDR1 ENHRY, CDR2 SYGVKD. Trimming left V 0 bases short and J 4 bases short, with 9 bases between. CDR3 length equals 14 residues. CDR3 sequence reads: CAISESGSVTEAFF. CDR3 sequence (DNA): TGTGCCATCAGTGAGTCCGGGTCGGTCACTGAAGCTTTCTTT.

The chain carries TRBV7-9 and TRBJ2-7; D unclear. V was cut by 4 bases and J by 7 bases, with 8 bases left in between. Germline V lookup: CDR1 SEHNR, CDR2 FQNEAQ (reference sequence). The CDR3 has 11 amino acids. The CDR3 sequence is CASSSYSEQYF. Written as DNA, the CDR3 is TGTGCCAGCAGCTCTTACTCAGAGCAGTACTTC.

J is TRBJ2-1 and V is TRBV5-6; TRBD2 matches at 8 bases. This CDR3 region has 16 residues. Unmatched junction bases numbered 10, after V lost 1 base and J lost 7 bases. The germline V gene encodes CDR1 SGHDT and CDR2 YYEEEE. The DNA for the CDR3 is TGTGCCAGCAGCTTGTTTAGCGGGGTGGGTTGGAATGAGCAGTTCTTC. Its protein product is CASSLFSGVGWNEQFF.

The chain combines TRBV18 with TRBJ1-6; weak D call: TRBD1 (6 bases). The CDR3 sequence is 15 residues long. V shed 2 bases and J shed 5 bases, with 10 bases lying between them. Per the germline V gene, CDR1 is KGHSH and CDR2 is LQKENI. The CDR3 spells CASSPGTSDNSPLHF. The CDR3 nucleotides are TGTGCCAGCTCACCAGGGACATCTGATAATTCACCCCTCCACTTT.

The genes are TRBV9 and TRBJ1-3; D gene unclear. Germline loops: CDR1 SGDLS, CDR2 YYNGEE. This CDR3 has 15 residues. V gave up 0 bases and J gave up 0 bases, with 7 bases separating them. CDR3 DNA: TGTGCCAGCAGCGTAGATCAGTTCTCTGGAAACACCATATATTTT. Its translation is CASSVDQFSGNTIYF.

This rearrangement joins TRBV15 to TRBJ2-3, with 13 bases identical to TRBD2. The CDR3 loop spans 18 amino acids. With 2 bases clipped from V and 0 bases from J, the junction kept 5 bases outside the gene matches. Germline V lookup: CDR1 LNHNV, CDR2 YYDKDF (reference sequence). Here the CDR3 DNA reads TGTGCCACCAGCAGACTTGGGACTAGCGGGGTGAGCACAGATACGCAGTATTTT. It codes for CATSRLGTSGVSTDTQYF.

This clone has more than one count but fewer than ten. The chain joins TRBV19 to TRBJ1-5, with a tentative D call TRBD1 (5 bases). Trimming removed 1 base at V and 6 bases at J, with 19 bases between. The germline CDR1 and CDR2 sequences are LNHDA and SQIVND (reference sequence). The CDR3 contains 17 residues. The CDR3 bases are TGTGCCAGTAGTATAGCGGAGGGACGGACTTTTCCTCAGCCCCAGCATTTT. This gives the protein CASSIAEGRTFPQPQHF.

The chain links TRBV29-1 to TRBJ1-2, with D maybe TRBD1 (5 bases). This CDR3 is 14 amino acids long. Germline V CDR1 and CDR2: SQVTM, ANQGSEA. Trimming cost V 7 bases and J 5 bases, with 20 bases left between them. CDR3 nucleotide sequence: TGCAGCGCCGACGTAGGGGCGCGTGATTATGGCTACACCTTC. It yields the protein CSADVGARDYGYTF.

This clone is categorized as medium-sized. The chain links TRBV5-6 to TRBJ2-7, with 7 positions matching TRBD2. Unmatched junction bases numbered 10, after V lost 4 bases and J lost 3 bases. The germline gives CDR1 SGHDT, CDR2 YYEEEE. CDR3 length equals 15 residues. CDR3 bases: TGTGCCAGCAGCGATCTGAACGGGGGGATCTACGAGCAGTACTTC. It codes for CASSDLNGGIYEQYF.

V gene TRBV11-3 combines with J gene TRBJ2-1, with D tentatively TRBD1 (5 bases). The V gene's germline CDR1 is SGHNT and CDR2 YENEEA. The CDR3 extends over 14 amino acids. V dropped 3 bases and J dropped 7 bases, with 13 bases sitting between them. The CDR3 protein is CASSFQGAGNEQFF. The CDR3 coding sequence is TGTGCCAGCAGCTTCCAAGGGGCAGGGAATGAGCAGTTCTTC.

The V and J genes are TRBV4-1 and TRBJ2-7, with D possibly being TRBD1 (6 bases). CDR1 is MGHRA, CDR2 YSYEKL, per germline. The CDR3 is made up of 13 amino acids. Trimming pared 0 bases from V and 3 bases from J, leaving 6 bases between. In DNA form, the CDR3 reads TGCGCCAGCAGCCAAGAAGGGGGCTACGAGCAGTACTTC. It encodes CASSQEGGYEQYF.

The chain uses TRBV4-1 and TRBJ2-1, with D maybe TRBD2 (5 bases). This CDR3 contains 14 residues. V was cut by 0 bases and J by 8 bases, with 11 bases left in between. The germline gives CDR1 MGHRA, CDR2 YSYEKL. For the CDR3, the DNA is TGCGCCAGCAGCCAAGAATCCGAGGAGGATGAGCAGTTCTTC. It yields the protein CASSQESEEDEQFF.

CDR3 in amino acids: CASSGGFGNTIYF. Here the CDR3 DNA reads TGTGCCAGCAGCGGGGGATTTGGAAACACCATATATTTT. This sequence joins TRBV28 and TRBJ1-3; possibly TRBD1 for D (5 bases). Deletions cut 6 bases from V and 3 bases from J, with 9 bases between. Germline CDR1 MDHEN, CDR2 SYDVKM. The length of the CDR3 is 13 residues.

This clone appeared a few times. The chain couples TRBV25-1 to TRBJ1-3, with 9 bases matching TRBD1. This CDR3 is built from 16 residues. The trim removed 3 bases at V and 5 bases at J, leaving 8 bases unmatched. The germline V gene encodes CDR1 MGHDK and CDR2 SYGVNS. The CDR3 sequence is CASSDQGTGNRNTIYF. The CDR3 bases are TGTGCCAGCAGTGACCAAGGGACAGGGAACCGAAACACCATATATTTT. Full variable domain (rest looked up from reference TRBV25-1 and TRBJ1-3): EADIYQTPRYLVIGTGKKITLECSQTMGHDKMYWYQQDPGMELHLIHYSYGVNSTEKGDLSSESTVSRIRTEHFPLTLESARPSHTSQYLCASSDQGTGNRNTIYFGEGSWLTVV.

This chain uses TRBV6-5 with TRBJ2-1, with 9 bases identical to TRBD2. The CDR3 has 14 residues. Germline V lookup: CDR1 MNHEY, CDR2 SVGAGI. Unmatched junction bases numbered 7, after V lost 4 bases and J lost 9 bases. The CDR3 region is CASSFGGGAAEQFF. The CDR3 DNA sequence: TGTGCCAGCAGTTTTGGCGGGGGGGCCGCTGAGCAGTTCTTC.

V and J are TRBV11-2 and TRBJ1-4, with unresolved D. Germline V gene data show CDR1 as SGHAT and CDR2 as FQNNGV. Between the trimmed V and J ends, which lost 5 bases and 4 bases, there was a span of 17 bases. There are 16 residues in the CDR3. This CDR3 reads CASSPMTQANNEKLFF. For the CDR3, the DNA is TGTGCCAGCAGCCCGATGACTCAAGCGAATAATGAAAAACTGTTTTTT.

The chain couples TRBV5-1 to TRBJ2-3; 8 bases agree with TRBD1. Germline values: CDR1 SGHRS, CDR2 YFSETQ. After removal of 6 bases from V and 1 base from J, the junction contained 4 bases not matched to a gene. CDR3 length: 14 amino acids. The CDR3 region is CASTRGQGTDTQYF. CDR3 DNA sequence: TGCGCCAGCACCCGGGGACAGGGCACAGATACGCAGTATTTT.

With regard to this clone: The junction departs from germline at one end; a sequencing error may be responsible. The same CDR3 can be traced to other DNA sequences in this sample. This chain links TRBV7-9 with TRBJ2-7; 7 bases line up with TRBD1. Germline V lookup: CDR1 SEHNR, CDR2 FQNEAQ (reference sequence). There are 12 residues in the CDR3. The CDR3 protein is CSSSLQGYEQYF. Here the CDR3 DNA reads TGTTCCAGCAGCTTACAGGGGTACGAGCAGTACTTC.

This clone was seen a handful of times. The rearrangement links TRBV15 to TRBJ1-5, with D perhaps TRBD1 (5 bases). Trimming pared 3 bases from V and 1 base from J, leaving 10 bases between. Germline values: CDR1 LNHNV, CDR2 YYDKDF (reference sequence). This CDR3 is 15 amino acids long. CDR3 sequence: CATSRLPGSNQPQHF. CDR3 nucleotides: TGTGCCACCAGCAGGCTCCCAGGGAGCAATCAGCCCCAGCATTTT.

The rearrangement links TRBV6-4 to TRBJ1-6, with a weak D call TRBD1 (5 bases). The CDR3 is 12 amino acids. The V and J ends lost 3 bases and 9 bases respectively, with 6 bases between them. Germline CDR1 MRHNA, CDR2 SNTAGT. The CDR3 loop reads CASSEGGSPLHF. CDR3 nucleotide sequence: TGTGCCAGCAGTGAGGGGGGTTCACCCCTCCACTTT.

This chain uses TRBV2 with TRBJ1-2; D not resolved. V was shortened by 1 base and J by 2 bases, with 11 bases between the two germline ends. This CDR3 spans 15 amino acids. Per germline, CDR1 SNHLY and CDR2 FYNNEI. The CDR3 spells CASSEVSEQNYGYTF. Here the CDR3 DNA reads TGTGCCAGCAGTGAAGTCTCCGAGCAAAACTATGGCTACACCTTC.

As DNA, the CDR3 is TGTGCCAGCAGCGCAGAACAGGGTTCGGGAAACACCATATATTTT. Protein product: CASSAEQGSGNTIYF. This sequence joins TRBV9 and TRBJ1-3, with D possibly matching TRBD1 (6 bases). Germline V CDR1 and CDR2: SGDLS, YYNGEE. V was shortened by 3 bases and J by 4 bases, with 14 bases between the two germline ends. The CDR3 sequence is 15 residues long.

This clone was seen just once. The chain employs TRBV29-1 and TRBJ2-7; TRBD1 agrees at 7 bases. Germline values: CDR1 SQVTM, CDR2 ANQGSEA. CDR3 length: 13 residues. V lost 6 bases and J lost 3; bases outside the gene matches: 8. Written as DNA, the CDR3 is TGCAGCGTCGCCAAGGGACAGCTCTACGAGCAGTACTTC. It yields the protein CSVAKGQLYEQYF.